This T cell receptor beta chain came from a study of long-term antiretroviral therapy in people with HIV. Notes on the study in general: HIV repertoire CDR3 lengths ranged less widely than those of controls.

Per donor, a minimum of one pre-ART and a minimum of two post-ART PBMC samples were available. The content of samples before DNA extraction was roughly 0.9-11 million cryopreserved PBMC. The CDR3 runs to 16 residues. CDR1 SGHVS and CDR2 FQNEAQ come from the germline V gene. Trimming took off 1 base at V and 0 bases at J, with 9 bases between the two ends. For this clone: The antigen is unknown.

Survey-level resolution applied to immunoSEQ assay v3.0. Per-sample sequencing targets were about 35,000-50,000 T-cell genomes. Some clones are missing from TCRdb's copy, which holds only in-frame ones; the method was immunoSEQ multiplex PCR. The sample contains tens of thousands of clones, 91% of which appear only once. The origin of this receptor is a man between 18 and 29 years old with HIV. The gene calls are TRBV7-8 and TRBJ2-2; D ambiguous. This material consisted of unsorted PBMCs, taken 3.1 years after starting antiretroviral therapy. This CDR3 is CASSLVSGANTGELFF. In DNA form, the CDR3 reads TGTGCCAGCAGCTTAGTGTCTGGGGCGAACACCGGGGAGCTGTTTTTT.